The entry that follows covers one T cell receptor beta chain sequence. From germline, CDR1 is LGHNT and CDR2 FRNRAP. Unmatched junction bases numbered 3, after V lost 1 base and J lost 7 bases. This CDR3 is built from 14 residues. The source of the sample is a study of shared clonotypes between healthy human individuals. Data came from immunoSEQ multiplex PCR; TCRdb stores just in-frame clones and leaves some out. Among roughly 380,000 clones listed, roughly 96% were seen once. The chain carries TRBV12-5 and TRBJ2-1; 8 bases agree with TRBD1. This receptor was taken from a man aged 25 to 40 in good health. Sequencing was performed on memory CD8+ T cells sorted from blood. This sample's subset: CD45RO+ cells pooled with CCR7-negative TemRA cells. CDR3 protein: CASGLGQGMNEQFF. CDR3 nucleotide sequence: TGTGCTAGTGGTTTGGGACAGGGGATGAATGAGCAGTTCTTC.